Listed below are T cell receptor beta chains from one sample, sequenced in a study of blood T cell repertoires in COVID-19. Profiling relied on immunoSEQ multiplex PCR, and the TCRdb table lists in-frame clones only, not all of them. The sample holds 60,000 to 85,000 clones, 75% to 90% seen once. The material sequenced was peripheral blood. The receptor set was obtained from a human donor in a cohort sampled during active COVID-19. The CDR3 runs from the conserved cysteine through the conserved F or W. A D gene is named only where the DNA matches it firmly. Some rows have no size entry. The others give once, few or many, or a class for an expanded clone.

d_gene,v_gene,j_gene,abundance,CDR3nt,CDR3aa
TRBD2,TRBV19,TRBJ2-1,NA,TGTGCCAGTAGTACCTCGGGGGGCAATGAGCAGTTCTTC,CASSTSGGNEQFF
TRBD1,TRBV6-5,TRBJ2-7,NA,TGTGCCAGCAGCGACAGGGGGATCCCCCTCGAGCAGTACTTC,CASSDRGIPLEQYF
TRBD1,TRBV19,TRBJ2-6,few,TGTGCCAGTAGTATCTTGACAGGGGGCGTCTCTGGGGCCAACGTCCTGACTTTC,CASSILTGGVSGANVLTF
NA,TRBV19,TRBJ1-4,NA,TGTGCCAGTAGTATAGGACGAAGCAGAGGGGGAACTCCGAATGAAAAACTGTTTTTT,CASSIGRSRGGTPNEKLFF
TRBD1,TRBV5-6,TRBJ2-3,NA,TGTGCCAGCAGCTGGGACAGGGCCACAGATACGCAGTATTTT,CASSWDRATDTQYF
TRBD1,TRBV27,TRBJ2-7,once,TGTGCCAGCATTCAATCAGGGGGCGTCTTAGACCACGAGCAGTACTTC,CASIQSGGVLDHEQYF
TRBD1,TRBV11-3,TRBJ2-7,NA,TGTGCCAGCAGCTTAGTCGGGGGACAGGGTCGTCCCTACGAGCAGTACTTC,CASSLVGGQGRPYEQYF
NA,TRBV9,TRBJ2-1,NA,TGTGCCAGCAGCGTAGAGCAGCCAGAGGATGAGCAGTTCTTC,CASSVEQPEDEQFF
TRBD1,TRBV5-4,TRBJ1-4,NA,TGTGCCAGCAGCTTAGACAGGGTGAGTGAAAAACTGTTTTTT,CASSLDRVSEKLFF
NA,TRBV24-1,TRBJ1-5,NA,TGTGCCACCAGTGGGGCGGGGGCAGGGCAGCCCCAGCATTTT,CATSGAGAGQPQHF
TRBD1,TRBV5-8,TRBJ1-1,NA,TGTGCCAGCAGCTTGGATCCGGGACAGGCACCTACTGAAGCTTTCTTT,CASSLDPGQAPTEAFF
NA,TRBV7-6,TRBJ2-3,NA,TGTGCCAGCAGCTTAACTAGTCAGGCTCCAGATACGCAGTATTTT,CASSLTSQAPDTQYF
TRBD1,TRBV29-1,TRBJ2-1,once,TGCAGCGTCGCGGACAGGGCGGACAATGAGCAGTTCTTC,CSVADRADNEQFF
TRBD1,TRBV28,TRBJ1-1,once,TGTGCCAGCAGTAGGCAGACAGGGAGTGAGACTGAAGCTTTCTTT,CASSRQTGSETEAFF
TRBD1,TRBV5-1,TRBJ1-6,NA,TGCGCCAGCAGCGTATCCGGGACAGGGGGCGATTCACCCCTCCACTTT,CASSVSGTGGDSPLHF
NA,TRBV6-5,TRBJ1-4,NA,TGTGCCAGCAATCCGGGACAAATCTATGAAAAACTGTTTTTT,CASNPGQIYEKLFF
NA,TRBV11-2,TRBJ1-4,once,TGTGCCAGCAGTTCCCGACAGGAAGGGGAAAAACTGTTTTTT,CASSSRQEGEKLFF
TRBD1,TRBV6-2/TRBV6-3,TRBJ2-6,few,TGTGCCAGCAGCCGGGACAGGGCTGGGGCCAACGTCCTGACTTTC,CASSRDRAGANVLTF
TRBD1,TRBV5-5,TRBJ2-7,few,TGTGCCAGCAGCTTGTCTTCCGGGACAGGGTGGGCCTACGAGCAGTACTTC,CASSLSSGTGWAYEQYF
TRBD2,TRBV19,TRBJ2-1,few,TGTGCCAGTACCACGGGACTAGCGGGAGCAAATGAGCAGTTCTTC,CASTTGLAGANEQFF
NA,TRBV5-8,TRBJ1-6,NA,TGTGCCAGCAGCTCGAACGGGGAGTTCCGAAATTCACCCCTCCACTTT,CASSSNGEFRNSPLHF
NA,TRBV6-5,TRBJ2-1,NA,TGTGCCAGCAGTTACTCGATTGGACACTCATACAATGAGCAGTTCTTC,CASSYSIGHSYNEQFF
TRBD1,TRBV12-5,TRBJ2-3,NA,TGTGCTAGTGGACGCGCGACAGGGCGAACAGATACGCAGTATTTT,CASGRATGRTDTQYF
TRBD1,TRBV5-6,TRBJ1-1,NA,TGTGCCAGCAGCTCGGGACAGTTTGAAGCTTTCTTT,CASSSGQFEAFF
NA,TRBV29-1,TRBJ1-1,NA,TGCAGCGCTTCAAGAGGCGGGATCGCTGAAGCTTTCTTT,CSASRGGIAEAFF
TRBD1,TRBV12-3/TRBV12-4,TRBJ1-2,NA,TGTGCCAGCAGCACAGGGGCTGGCTATGGCTACACCTTC,CASSTGAGYGYTF
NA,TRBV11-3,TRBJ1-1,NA,TGTGCCACCTCCGACAGGTTGAACACTGAAGCTTTCTTT,CATSDRLNTEAFF
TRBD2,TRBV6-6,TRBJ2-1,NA,TGTGCCAGCAGTTTCGGACTAGCGGGGGGTCTTGAGCAGTTCTTC,CASSFGLAGGLEQFF
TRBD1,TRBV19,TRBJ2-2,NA,TGTGCCAGTGCTGCAGGGGACAGAGAATCCGGGGAGCTGTTTTTT,CASAAGDRESGELFF
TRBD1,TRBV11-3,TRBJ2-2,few,TGTGCCAGCAGCCTACAGGGGCTTAACACCGGGGAGCTGTTTTTT,CASSLQGLNTGELFF
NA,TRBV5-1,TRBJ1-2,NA,TGCGCCAGCAGCTTGTCTGGGCCAGACTATGGCTACACCTTC,CASSLSGPDYGYTF
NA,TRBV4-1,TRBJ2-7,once,TGCGCCAGCAGTCATGTGAGGGCCGAACCTCTCGAGCAGTACTTC,CASSHVRAEPLEQYF
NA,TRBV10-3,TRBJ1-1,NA,TGTGCCATCAGTGAGTCGCGTTTGGAAGGGGACACTGAAGCTTTCTTT,CAISESRLEGDTEAFF
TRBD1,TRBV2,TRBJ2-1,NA,TGTGCCAGCAGTTTCCGGGACAGTCATAGCTCCTACAATGAGCAGTTCTTC,CASSFRDSHSSYNEQFF
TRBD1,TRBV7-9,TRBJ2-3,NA,TGTGCCAGCAGCTCGACCCCCGGACAGGGCAGCACAGATACGCAGTATTTT,CASSSTPGQGSTDTQYF
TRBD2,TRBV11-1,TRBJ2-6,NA,TGTGCCAGCAGCTTAAATGGGGGGGTTGGGGCCAACGTCCTGACTTTC,CASSLNGGVGANVLTF
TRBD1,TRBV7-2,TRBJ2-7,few,TGTGCCAGCAGCCAAACCCTGGGACAGCTTCAGTACGAGCAGTACTTC,CASSQTLGQLQYEQYF
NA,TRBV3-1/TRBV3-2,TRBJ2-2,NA,TGTGCCAGCAGCCTAAGTGAGGTTACCGGGGAGCTGTTTTTT,CASSLSEVTGELFF
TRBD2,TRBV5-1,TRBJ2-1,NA,TGCGCCAGCAGCTCTAGCGGGGGGCTCTTCAATGAGCAGTTCTTC,CASSSSGGLFNEQFF
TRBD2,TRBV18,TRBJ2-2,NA,TGTGCCAGCTCACCTAGCGGGGGCCTCACCGGGGAGCTGTTTTTT,CASSPSGGLTGELFF
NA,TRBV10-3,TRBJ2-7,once,TGTGCCATCAAAGAACAGGGCGATTTCGGGGAGCAGTACTTC,CAIKEQGDFGEQYF
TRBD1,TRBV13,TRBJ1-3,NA,TGTGCCAGCAGCCGGGACAGGGGGCGGGGAAACACCATATATTTT,CASSRDRGRGNTIYF
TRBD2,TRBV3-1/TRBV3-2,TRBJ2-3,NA,TGTGCCAGCAGCAGGTGGTGGCTAGCGGGAGGGGGAGGCAAAGATACGCAGTATTTT,CASSRWWLAGGGGKDTQYF
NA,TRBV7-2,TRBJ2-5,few,TGTGCCAGCAGCATTTCTGGGGGCTCCAAAGAGACCCAGTACTTC,CASSISGGSKETQYF
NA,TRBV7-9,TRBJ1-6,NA,TGTGCCAGCAGCTTAGTAGCCGGCTCCTATAATTCACCCCTCCACTTT,CASSLVAGSYNSPLHF
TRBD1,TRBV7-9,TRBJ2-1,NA,TGTGCCAGCAGCACCAGCCGGGACAGGGTTTTCTTC,CASSTSRDRVFF
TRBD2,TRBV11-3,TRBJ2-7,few,TGTGCCAGCAGCTTAGATCGGGGACTACGCGAGCAGTACTTC,CASSLDRGLREQYF
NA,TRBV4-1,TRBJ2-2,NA,TGCGCCAGCAGCCAAGATGGAGGGCCCGACGGGGAGCTGTTTTTT,CASSQDGGPDGELFF
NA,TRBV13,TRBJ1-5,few,TGTGCCAGCAGCTCTCAGGGATGGGAGCCCCAGCATTTT,CASSSQGWEPQHF